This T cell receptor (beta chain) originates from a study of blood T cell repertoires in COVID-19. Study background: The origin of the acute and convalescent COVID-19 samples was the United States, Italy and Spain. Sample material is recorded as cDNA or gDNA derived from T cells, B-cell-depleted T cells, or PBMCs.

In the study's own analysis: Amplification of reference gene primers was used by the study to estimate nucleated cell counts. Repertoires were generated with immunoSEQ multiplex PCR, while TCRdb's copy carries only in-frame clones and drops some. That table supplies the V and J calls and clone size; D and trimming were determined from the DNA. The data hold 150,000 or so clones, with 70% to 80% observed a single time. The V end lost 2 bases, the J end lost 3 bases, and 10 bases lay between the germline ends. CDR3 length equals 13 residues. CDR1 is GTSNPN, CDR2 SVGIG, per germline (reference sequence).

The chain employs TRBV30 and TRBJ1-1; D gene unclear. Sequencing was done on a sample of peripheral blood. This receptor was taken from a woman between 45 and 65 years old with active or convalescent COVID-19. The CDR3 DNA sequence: TGTGCCTGGAGTCCGACACCCTACACTGAAGCTTTCTTT. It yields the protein CAWSPTPYTEAFF. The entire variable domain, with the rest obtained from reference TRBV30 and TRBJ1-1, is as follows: SQTIHQWPATLVQPVGSPLSLECTVEGTSNPNLYWYRQAAGRGLQLLFYSVGIGQISSEVPQNLSASRPQDRQFILSSKKLLLSDSGFYLCAWSPTPYTEAFFGQGTRLTVV.